This T cell receptor beta chain is drawn from a study of shared clonotypes between healthy human individuals. Study-level information: CD4 naive and CD4 memory each took three plates per donor, while CD8 naive took two and CD8 memory one.

Sequencing was performed with immunoSEQ multiplex PCR; in TCRdb, only in-frame clones are kept and a portion is missing. The sample contains over 950,000 clones, approximately 80% of which appear only once. General study results and limits: With a handful of donors compared, roughly 5% of naive CD4 clonotypes were shared. Clonotypes which were not shared had lower generation probabilities than clonotypes that all four donors shared. Despite large depth, rarefaction showed incomplete sorted-subset sequencing.

Turning to this clone: Its antigen is still unknown.

Sample: memory CD4+ T cells from PBMCs. As to subset: CD45RA-negative fraction. This TCR came from a man between 18 and 35 years old in good health. Some clones in this sample may be carry-over from other donors' samples.

The CDR3 loop is CASFPRGYSNQPQHF. CDR3 sequence (DNA): TGTGCCAGCTTTCCTCGGGGCTATAGCAATCAGCCCCAGCATTTT. The V gene is TRBV6-1, the J gene TRBJ1-5, with D maybe TRBD1 (5 bases). This CDR3 is built from 15 residues. Germline V gene lookup returns CDR1 MNHNS and CDR2 SASEGT. The V gene lost 8 bases and the J gene lost 0 bases, with 14 bases spanning the gap.